This T cell receptor (beta chain) derives from a study of blood T cell repertoires in COVID-19. The overall study: Acute and convalescent COVID-19 samples came from the United States, Italy and Spain.

V lost 2 bases and J 4 bases, leaving 14 bases between the germline ends. This CDR3 contains 15 residues. In germline, CDR1 is MNHEY, CDR2 SVGAGI. Produced via immunoSEQ multiplex PCR; TCRdb's table is partial and in-frame only. The sample shows nearly 45,000 clones, approximately 87% of them seen only once. This TCR derives from a middle-aged man with COVID-19, enrolled during active disease. Sequences were obtained from peripheral blood. V gene TRBV6-5 combines with J gene TRBJ1-1; weak D call: TRBD1 (6 bases). The CDR3: CASSYGVGGSTEAFF. In DNA, the CDR3 is TGTGCCAGCAGTTACGGGGTAGGGGGTAGCACTGAAGCTTTCTTT.